The 3 T cell receptor beta chains below come from one sample, sequenced in a study of blood T cell repertoires in COVID-19. Profiling relied on immunoSEQ multiplex PCR, and the TCRdb table lists in-frame clones only, not all of them. Among approximately 270,000 clones listed, 65% to 90% were seen once. Sequenced input: PBMCs or T cells enriched from blood (not recorded which). The source of these receptors is a man in his forties or fifties who had recovered from COVID-19.

There are a few counts of this clone. This rearrangement joins TRBV3-1 (or the pseudogene TRBV3-2) to TRBJ2-3, with D uncertain. Trimming left V 0 bases short and J 5 bases short, with 3 bases between. This CDR3 spans 12 amino acids. The germline V gene has CDR1 LGHDT and CDR2 YNNKEL (reference sequence). The CDR3 DNA reads as TGTGCCAGCAGCCAAGACCTAGATACGCAGTATTTT. Encoded protein: CASSQDLDTQYF.

This clone has only a few counts. This rearrangement joins TRBV5-4 to TRBJ2-2; 12 positions agree with TRBD2. There are 16 residues in the CDR3. From germline, CDR1 is SGHNT and CDR2 YYREEE (reference sequence). With V trimmed by 7 bases and J by 4 bases, 8 bases remained unmatched. Here the CDR3 reads CASATSGSPSTGELFF. DNA of the CDR3: TGTGCCAGCGCGACTAGCGGGAGCCCGAGCACCGGGGAGCTGTTTTTT.

V usage is TRBV10-2 and J usage is TRBJ2-4; TRBD2 aligns across 11 bases. The CDR3 spans 17 residues. Germline CDR1 and CDR2: WSHSY and SAAADI. J lost 9 bases, V lost 5 bases, and 15 bases had no gene match. In DNA, the CDR3 is TGCGCCAGCAGTCTCCCTTCTAGCGGGGGGCCCTATAGCATTCAGTACTTC. This translates into CASSLPSSGGPYSIQYF.